Presented here are 30 T cell receptor beta chains from one specimen sequenced in a study of blood T cell repertoires in COVID-19. TCRdb keeps only in-frame clones here, not all; method: immunoSEQ multiplex PCR. The data hold about 210,000 clones, with about 86% observed a single time. The sample comprised PBMCs or T cells enriched from blood (not recorded which). These receptors all come from a woman aged 50 to 60 with acute COVID-19.

The chain links TRBV5-1 to TRBJ2-5, with TRBD1 as a possible D gene (5 bases). V was clipped by 1 base and J by 2 bases, with 12 bases between them. The CDR3 extends over 15 amino acids. Per the germline V gene, CDR1 is SGHRS and CDR2 is YFSETQ. The CDR3, as DNA: TGCGCCAGCAGCTTGTCTCTAGGGGCTCAAGAGACCCAGTACTTC. It translates to CASSLSLGAQETQYF.

The chain couples TRBV6-5 to TRBJ2-7; TRBD2 aligns across 8 bases. Trimming removed 8 bases from V and 1 base from J; junction bases left unmatched: 10. The CDR3 has 15 amino acids. CDR1 MNHEY and CDR2 SVGAGI come from the germline V gene. CDR3 sequence (DNA): TGTGCCAGCGACCGCTCTAGCGGGTATTCCTACGAGCAGTACTTC. As protein: CASDRSSGYSYEQYF.

The gene calls are TRBV20-1 and TRBJ2-1, with TRBD1 identical over 10 bases. Germline V gene sequence: CDR1 DFQATT, CDR2 SNEGSKA (reference sequence). Trimming cost V 4 bases and J 14 bases; bases outside gene matches: 5. CDR3 length: 11 residues. The CDR3 sequence is CSATPGTGEFF. Written as DNA, the CDR3 is TGCAGTGCTACACCCGGGACAGGGGAGTTCTTC.

The J gene is TRBJ2-1, the V gene TRBV7-2; possibly TRBD2 for D (7 bases). From germline, CDR1 is SGHTA and CDR2 FQGNSA. Trimming took off 5 bases at V and 11 bases at J, with 19 bases between the two ends. This CDR3 spans 14 amino acids. The DNA for the CDR3 is TGTGCCAGCAGCCCTATGGGGGGGCCTAATAAGCAGTTCTTC. This sequence encodes CASSPMGGPNKQFF.

The rearrangement joins TRBV18 to TRBJ2-7; D gene unclear. There are 12 residues in the CDR3. V lost 6 bases to trimming and J lost 0 bases, with 6 bases between them. The germline CDR1 and CDR2 sequences are KGHSH and LQKENI. CDR3 region: CASSLSSYEQYF. The DNA of the CDR3 is TGTGCCAGCTCTCTCAGCTCCTACGAGCAGTACTTC.

The V and J genes are TRBV21-1 and TRBJ1-6. TRBV21-1 is listed as a pseudogene. This CDR3 has 19 amino acids. The CDR3 nucleotides are TGTGCCAGCAGCCGTTCTCCGCCGGGGGGGGGACACGGGGTTTCACCCCTCCACTTT. This translates into CASSRSPPGGGHGVSPLHF.

The chain links TRBV18 to TRBJ2-7, with D possibly TRBD1 on 6 matching bases. The ends were cut back, 2 bases at V and 7 bases at J, with 18 bases in the middle. The CDR3 consists of 15 residues. Germline V gene lookup returns CDR1 KGHSH and CDR2 LQKENI. The CDR3 protein is CASSPNRAGPQEQYF. The CDR3 nucleotides read TGTGCCAGCTCACCAAACAGGGCAGGCCCTCAGGAGCAGTACTTC.

The V and J genes are TRBV3-1 (or the pseudogene TRBV3-2) and TRBJ2-7, with 11 bases fitting TRBD2. Per the germline V gene, CDR1 is LGHDT and CDR2 is YNNKEL (reference sequence). V trimming: 1 base; J trimming: 7 bases; junction bases outside the gene matches: 9. The CDR3 has 16 amino acids. CDR3 sequence: CASSQVTSGRRGEQYF. DNA for the CDR3: TGTGCCAGCAGCCAAGTCACTAGCGGGAGAAGGGGTGAGCAGTACTTC.

The chain has TRBV6-5 and TRBJ1-5; TRBD1 is a possible D gene (6 bases). This CDR3 comprises 14 residues. CDR1 and CDR2 from the germline V gene are MNHEY and SVGAGI. Trimming shortened V by 8 bases and J by 6 bases, and 17 bases separated the two germline ends. The CDR3 DNA reads TGTGCCAGCCAACCAGGGGCTTCGGGTCAGCCCCAGCATTTT. Translating gives CASQPGASGQPQHF.

This chain connects TRBV19 to TRBJ2-5, with D possibly TRBD2 on 5 matching bases. CDR1 is LNHDA and CDR2 is SQIVND in the germline V gene (reference sequence). Trimming took 0 bases from V and 2 from J, leaving 19 bases between them. There are 18 residues in the CDR3. The CDR3 bases are TGTGCCAGTAGTATAGAGGCTGGGAGCGGACTTCCACAAGAGACCCAGTACTTC. Encoded protein: CASSIEAGSGLPQETQYF.

The chain links TRBV9 to TRBJ1-4, with D possibly being TRBD1 (6 bases). Trimming took 3 bases from V and 7 from J, leaving 13 bases between them. The CDR3 runs to 14 residues. Germline V gene data show CDR1 as SGDLS and CDR2 as YYNGEE. The CDR3 region is CASSETGLSEKLFF. The CDR3 DNA follows: TGTGCCAGCAGCGAGACAGGTTTGAGTGAAAAACTGTTTTTT. Together with reference TRBV9 and TRBJ1-4, the CDR3 gives the full variable domain: DSGVTQTPKHLITATGQRVTLRCSPRSGDLSVYWYQQSLDQGLQFLIQYYNGEERAKGNILERFSAQQFPDLHSELNLSSLELGDSALYFCASSETGLSEKLFFGSGTQLSVL.

V and J are TRBV11-3 and TRBJ2-5; 12 positions match TRBD2. This CDR3 region has 13 residues. Germline CDR1 and CDR2: SGHNT and YENEEA. V dropped 3 bases and J dropped 7; count of bases not matched to a gene: 0. Written as DNA, the CDR3 is TGTGCCAGCAGCTTGACTAGCGGGGGGACCCAGTACTTC. Its translation is CASSLTSGGTQYF.

The sample holds one count of this clone. J is TRBJ2-3 and V is TRBV27; a possible D gene is TRBD2 (5 bases). CDR1 and CDR2 from the germline V gene are MNHEY and SMNVEV (reference sequence). The V end lost 0 bases, the J end lost 2 bases, and 9 bases lay between the germline ends. The CDR3 runs 15 residues. The CDR3 spells CASSLSGRNTDTQYF. The CDR3 coding sequence is TGTGCCAGCAGTTTATCGGGGAGAAACACAGATACGCAGTATTTT.

This sequence joins TRBV7-2 and TRBJ1-2; TRBD1 is a possible D gene (5 bases). Germline V gene sequence: CDR1 SGHTA, CDR2 FQGNSA. This CDR3 has 13 amino acids. Trimming stripped 7 bases from V and 5 bases from J, with 14 bases between. The DNA of the CDR3 is TGTGCCAGCAACCAACAGGACGGATATGGCTACACCTTC. Translating gives CASNQQDGYGYTF. The entire variable domain, with the rest obtained from reference TRBV7-2 and TRBJ1-2, is as follows: GAGVSQSPSNKVTEKGKDVELRCDPISGHTALYWYRQSLGQGLEFLIYFQGNSAPDKSGLPSDRFSAERTGGSVSTLTIQRTQQEDSAVYLCASNQQDGYGYTFGSGTRLTVV.

This rearrangement joins TRBV14 to TRBJ2-1, with D perhaps matching TRBD1 (6 bases). CDR3 length: 16 residues. Looked up from germline, CDR1 is SGHDN and CDR2 is FVKESK. Trimming took 0 bases from V and 4 from J, leaving 13 bases between them. CDR3 protein: CASSQDPPGEYNEQFF. The CDR3 DNA sequence: TGTGCCAGCAGCCAAGATCCCCCAGGGGAGTACAATGAGCAGTTCTTC.

This clone was recorded once. The rearrangement links TRBV24-1 to TRBJ1-5; TRBD1 agrees at 7 bases. This CDR3 has 14 residues. Per germline, CDR1 KGHDR and CDR2 SFDVKD. After removal of 3 bases from V and 9 bases from J, the junction contained 7 bases not matched to a gene. CDR3 loop: CATSDGAGGLPQHF. For the CDR3, the DNA is TGTGCCACCAGTGATGGGGCAGGGGGTCTGCCCCAGCATTTT.

V is TRBV5-1 and J is TRBJ1-6, with D maybe TRBD1 (5 bases). Germline V gene sequence: CDR1 SGHRS, CDR2 YFSETQ. V was cut by 0 bases and J by 6 bases, with 13 bases left in between. The CDR3 consists of 16 residues. The CDR3 loop is CASSLGSGGSNSPLHF. CDR3 in DNA: TGCGCCAGCAGCTTGGGGTCGGGGGGAAGTAATTCACCCCTCCACTTT.

The V gene is TRBV7-2, the J gene TRBJ2-6; 15 bases are shared with TRBD2. CDR1 SGHTA and CDR2 FQGNSA come from the germline V gene. CDR3 length: 18 residues. V lost 3 bases and J lost 4; bases outside the gene matches: 4. The CDR3 nucleotides read TGTGCCAGCAGCTTCGGACTAGCGGGGGGGCCCGGGGCCAACGTCCTGACTTTC. This codes for CASSFGLAGGPGANVLTF.

The chain has TRBV7-2 and TRBJ1-1; the D gene is possibly TRBD1 (6 bases). V dropped 4 bases and J dropped 6 bases, with 18 bases sitting between them. Germline CDR1 is SGHTA and CDR2 is FQGNSA. The CDR3 loop spans 15 amino acids. CDR3 loop: CASSSPMQGTPEAFF. In DNA, the CDR3 is TGTGCCAGCAGCTCACCAATGCAGGGGACCCCTGAAGCTTTCTTT.

This clone was counted a single time. V usage is TRBV5-1 and J usage is TRBJ1-4; D not resolved. Per the germline V gene, CDR1 is SGHRS and CDR2 is YFSETQ. This CDR3 is built from 17 residues. V dropped 0 bases and J dropped 5 bases, with 17 bases sitting between them. The CDR3 bases are TGCGCCAGCAGCTTGGACGGTAGGCAGGCCCCGAATGAAAAACTGTTTTTT. Translated: CASSLDGRQAPNEKLFF.

J is TRBJ2-3 and V is TRBV24-1; weak D call: TRBD1 (5 bases). Germline CDR1 KGHDR, CDR2 SFDVKD. This CDR3 contains 15 residues. V was shortened by 3 bases and J by 1 base, with 10 bases between the two germline ends. The CDR3 protein is CATSDLGAGTDTQYF. The CDR3 DNA follows: TGTGCCACCAGTGATCTTGGGGCCGGCACAGATACGCAGTATTTT.

The chain is built from TRBV4-3 and TRBJ2-7, with D tentatively TRBD1 (5 bases). V was pared by 3 bases and J by 0 bases, with 12 bases between. There are 15 residues in the CDR3. Germline V gene lookup returns CDR1 LGHNA and CDR2 YSLEER. The CDR3 DNA reads TGCGCCAGCAGCCAGCTCCAGGACACCTCCTACGAGCAGTACTTC. It encodes CASSQLQDTSYEQYF.

V is TRBV18 and J is TRBJ2-7, with a possible D match to TRBD2 (6 bases). This CDR3 contains 13 residues. V was shortened by 7 bases and J by 5 bases, with 15 bases between the two germline ends. Looked up from germline, CDR1 is KGHSH and CDR2 is LQKENI. For the CDR3, the DNA is TGTGCCAGCTGCGGGGTCGGGTCGCACGAGCAGTACTTC. Protein sequence: CASCGVGSHEQYF.

The CDR3 DNA follows: TGTGCCAGCAGCCCGTCGGGACAGGGGGACGAATACGAGCAGTACTTC. It yields the protein CASSPSGQGDEYEQYF. This rearrangement joins TRBV7-2 to TRBJ2-7, with 11 nucleotides matching TRBD1. This CDR3 region has 16 residues. Germline V gives CDR1 SGHTA, CDR2 FQGNSA. J was trimmed by 4 bases and V by 5 bases; bases with no gene match: 10.

Concerning this clone: Other DNA variants within this sample encode the same CDR3. The chain carries TRBV28 and TRBJ1-5; no reliable D call. The CDR3 sequence is 12 residues long. V dropped 4 bases and J dropped 6 bases, with 7 bases sitting between them. The germline CDR1 and CDR2 sequences are MDHEN and SYDVKM. CDR3 DNA sequence: TGTGCCAGCAGTTACCGAGGTCAGCCCCAGCATTTT. Amino acid sequence: CASSYRGQPQHF.

This chain joins TRBV5-1 and TRBJ2-7, with D perhaps matching TRBD1 (5 bases). Germline CDR1 is SGHRS and CDR2 is YFSETQ. The CDR3 spans 15 residues. Trimming stripped 0 bases from V and 0 bases from J, with 10 bases between. The chain's CDR3 is CASSLGQPSSYEQYF. CDR3 DNA sequence: TGCGCCAGCAGCTTGGGACAGCCGAGCTCCTACGAGCAGTACTTC.

V and J are TRBV7-2 and TRBJ1-6, with D perhaps TRBD1 (6 bases). Germline lookup yields CDR1 SGHTA and CDR2 FQGNSA. CDR3 length: 16 amino acids. The ends were cut back, 5 bases at V and 2 bases at J, with 13 bases in the middle. CDR3 nucleotides: TGTGCCAGCAGCCAGGCAGGGGCCCCCTATAATTCACCCCTCCACTTT. As protein: CASSQAGAPYNSPLHF.

The chain employs TRBV21-1 and TRBJ2-3; TRBD2 is the table's D call, not checked against the DNA. TRBV21-1 is tagged as a pseudogene. The CDR3 runs 19 residues. CDR3 residues: CASHEGGGTRFDSTDTQYF. In DNA form, the CDR3 reads TGTGCCAGCCACGAGGGAGGGGGAACTAGATTCGATAGCACAGATACGCAGTATTTT.

The chain links TRBV5-1 to TRBJ1-2; 10 bases are a match to TRBD1. V shed 1 base and J 11 bases; nucleotides not matched to a gene: 5. The CDR3 is 13 residues long. Germline V CDR1 and CDR2: SGHRS, YFSETQ. The CDR3 protein is CASSLWDRGFYTF. DNA for the CDR3: TGCGCCAGCAGCTTGTGGGACAGGGGATTTTACACCTTC. The entire variable domain, with the rest obtained from reference TRBV5-1 and TRBJ1-2, is as follows: KAGVTQTPRYLIKTRGQQVTLSCSPISGHRSVSWYQQTPGQGLQFLFEYFSETQRNKGNFPGRFSGRQFSNSRSEMNVSTLELGDSALYLCASSLWDRGFYTFGSGTRLTVV.

The V and J genes are TRBV3-1 (or the pseudogene TRBV3-2) and TRBJ1-1, with D uncertain. In germline, CDR1 is LGHDT, CDR2 YNNKEL (reference sequence). V dropped 4 bases and J dropped 2 bases, with 8 bases sitting between them. The CDR3 totals 13 residues. The CDR3 DNA reads TGTGCCAGCAGCCTGTCCAGAAACACTGAAGCTTTCTTT. Encoded protein: CASSLSRNTEAFF.